This T cell receptor beta chain was captured by sequencing in a study of T cell responses to AZD1222 COVID-19 vaccine. Here immunoSEQ multiplex PCR was the method, and the copy in TCRdb shows in-frame clones only, minus some. The data hold approximately 84,000 clones, with 85% to 90% observed a single time. CDR1 and CDR2 (germline): MNHEY, SVGAGI. V was cut by 2 bases and J by 3 bases, with 14 bases left in between. The CDR3 runs to 15 residues. This sequence joins TRBV6-5 and TRBJ2-7; no definite D call. This clonotype was sampled from an adult in good health. Sequenced here: peripheral blood, sampled on day 0 of AZD1222 vaccination. In DNA form, the CDR3 reads TGTGCCAGCAGTTACCGTTATCGCCGCGGCTACGAGCAGTACTTC. This codes for CASSYRYRRGYEQYF.